This T cell receptor (beta chain) was identified in a study of shared clonotypes between healthy human individuals. Study findings and constraints: A limitation of the genetic and exposure-history diversity represented arose from few donors. In this cohort, only blood was sampled, and tissue repertoires likely differ.

All the donors were Caucasian adults who lived in Nashville, Tennessee. The run depth of the assay was deep. Data came from immunoSEQ multiplex PCR; TCRdb stores just in-frame clones and leaves some out. The sample records millions of clones, around 95% being singletons. This clone appeared a single time. Its specificity is not known. The germline V and J ends were trimmed by 2 bases and 2 bases, with 11 bases remaining between them. The CDR3 contains 15 residues. The germline CDR1 and CDR2 sequences are KGHSH and LQKENI. This chain connects TRBV18 to TRBJ2-3, with a tentative D call TRBD1 (6 bases). The sequence came from a man aged 18 to 35 in good health. The material sequenced was naive CD4+ T cells sorted from blood. Subset given: CD45RA+ positively selected. The CDR3 bases are TGTGCCAGCTCACCATACCGACAGGACACAGATACGCAGTATTTT. Protein sequence: CASSPYRQDTDTQYF. Looking up the rest from reference TRBV18 and TRBJ2-3 gives the full variable domain: NAGVMQNPRHLVRRRGQEARLRCSPMKGHSHVYWYRQLPEEGLKFMVYLQKENIIDESGMPKERFSAEFPKEGPSILRIQQVVRGDSAAYFCASSPYRQDTDTQYFGPGTRLTVL.